This entry concerns a single T cell receptor beta chain. cDNA libraries for TCR alpha and TCR beta, carrying sample barcodes and UMIs, came from 5'RACE with constant-segment primers. TCRdb called the 5' RACE reads again in MiXCR, with one record for every CDR3 protein. This table has 350,000 to 400,000 distinct CDR3 sequences, under 25% appearing once. The source of the sample is a study of T-cell memory formation after mild COVID-19. This CDR3 spans 15 amino acids. Between the trimmed V and J ends, which lost 7 bases and 2 bases, there was a span of 15 bases. Germline V gene sequence: CDR1 KGHSY, CDR2 FQNENV.

Sequencing input: PBMCs or a T cell subset sorted from them (not recorded which). The rearrangement uses TRBV16 and TRBJ2-1; tentatively, D is TRBD1 (5 bases). The sequence derives from an adult woman who had mild COVID-19 (a few samples of this study predate the infection). Cell type and time point are not known. The CDR3 DNA follows: TGTGCCAGCACCGTCAGCAGGGCGACCTACAATGAGCAGTTCTTC. It is translated as CASTVSRATYNEQFF.